This entry describes one TCR beta chain. The antigen it binds to is not known. Per-base quality was not reported, and no clone a single base away is much larger than it. The data stem from a study of T cell responses to AZD1222 COVID-19 vaccine (dated by TCRdb to the early 2020s). In the study overall: Because spike-specific TCR depth and breadth did not differ between the two schedules, AZD1222 recipients who got a second dose at roughly 4 weeks were pooled with those who got a second dose at roughly 12 weeks. A total of more than 230 trial participants underwent TCR sequencing, of whom approximately 200 had received two doses of AZD1222 and some 25 had received two doses of the MenACWY control vaccine. Trial participants were enrolled by age into 18-55, 56-69 and 70-plus year subgroups, with approximately 150, 30 and 60 TCR-sequenced participants respectively.

V is pared back by 6 bases and J by 8 bases, with 17 bases lying between the germline termini. The germline V gene yields MNHEY for CDR1 and SVGAGI for CDR2. Counted from cysteine to phenylalanine, this CDR3 has 15 amino acids. The CDR3 DNA has 45 bases and is translated from base 1. Read against the paper, the sample's time point label means: baseline before first vaccination. Vaccinee samples were obtained from the UK trials COV001 and COV002, which included a single-blind randomized controlled phase 2/3 trial of AZD1222 (ChAdOx1 nCoV-19) in healthy adults. For TCRbeta chain sequencing, PBMC samples from trial participants were taken at day 0 and at day 28 after the second dose. Overall results and qualifications from the work: Vaccine-associated CD4 TCRs spanned the whole spike protein, with dominant responses in regions 160-218 and 743-854. Reportedly, close to half of the unique spike-specific TCRs recognized epitopes lying outside the regions that are mutated in the B.1.351 and B.1.1.7 variants. Because no day 14 peak-response samples were available, the repertoires could be characterized only after the peak T cell response. In the small 56-69-year group, the increase in depth fell short of significance, most likely because of low power. Most participants were white British and females outnumbered males, and the authors suggested that clonal diversity may have been underestimated. Conclusions about previously exposed vaccinees were limited because only a handful of AZD1222 recipients were SARS-CoV-2 seropositive at baseline. After two AZD1222 doses, both the breadth and the depth of spike-specific TCRs were significantly higher than at day 0 and than in MenACWY recipients.

The CDR3 regions of human TCRbeta chains were analyzed by immunosequencing. On the authors' methods: Repertoire TCRs were checked for matches against a reference library of SARS-CoV-2-specific TCRs that had been generated using the MIRA antigen-specificity platform. Breadth meant the fraction of unique TCRs that were SARS-CoV-2-associated, whereas depth meant the fraction of total T cells that were SARS-CoV-2-associated. Using the MIRA data, each spike-specific TCR was mapped to the spike region that the TCR reacts to and placed in a CD4 or CD8 class. Log10-transformed breadth and depth values were compared by one-way ANOVA with Sidak's multiple comparisons tests. The clones in this table, taken by TCRdb from immuneACCESS, are in-frame only. Not every clone is retained; where verified, under half of the shortfall comes from an unresolved V gene, and the cause of the rest is unknown. V and J calls and clone size are those listed in that table; D and trimming were worked out from the DNA. For this sample the table gives under 200,000 clones, of which about 90% were detected only once. Of the sample, 1.5% to 2% is held by the ten largest clones.

The sequence links TRBV6-5 to TRBJ1-6, and perhaps TRBD1 as D gene, on 5 matching bases. This TCR was recovered from an adult in good health. The specimen comprised peripheral blood, sampled on day 0 of AZD1222 vaccination. For the CDR3, the sequence is CASRGRGRTYSPLHF. The nucleotides read TGTGCCAGCAGAGGACGGGGACGGACTTATTCACCCCTCCACTTT.